This is a list of T cell receptor beta chains from one sample in a study of T-cell memory formation after mild COVID-19. TCRdb re-derived calls from the 5' RACE reads in MiXCR, one entry per CDR3 protein. The sample contains 85,000 to 120,000 distinct CDR3 sequences, 15% to 20% of which appear only once. Input material: PBMCs or a T cell subset sorted from them (not recorded which). Receptors were obtained from an adult woman who had mild COVID-19 (a few samples of this study predate the infection). Cell type and time point are not known. CDR3s include the opening cysteine and the closing phenylalanine or tryptophan. The order of the fields is clone size, D gene, J gene, V gene, CDR3 DNA, CDR3 protein. D genes are given only for firm matches. For some rows the clone size is stated as once, few or many, or as a class when expanded; others skip it.

many,TRBD1,TRBJ1-1,TRBV19,TGTGCCAGCCAAACGACAGGGGTGGCTGAAGCTTTCTTT,CASQTTGVAEAFF
NA,NA,TRBJ1-2,TRBV11-2,TGTGCCAGCAGCGTTCGCGAACAGGGAGTCTATGGCTACACCTTC,CASSVREQGVYGYTF
NA,TRBD2,TRBJ2-5,TRBV27,TGTGCCAGCAGCCCTCGAAGAGCGGGGGAGCCACAAGAGACCCAGTACTTC,CASSPRRAGEPQETQYF
NA,NA,TRBJ2-5,TRBV7-9,TGTGCCAGCAGCCCCCCGAGGCAAGAGACCCAGTACTTC,CASSPPRQETQYF
few,NA,TRBJ2-5,TRBV4-1,TGCGCCAGCAGCCAAGATAGTAAGACCCAGTACTTC,CASSQDSKTQYF
NA,TRBD1,TRBJ1-2,TRBV19,TGTGCCAGTAGTACCTGGACAGGGTTGAATGGCTACACCTTC,CASSTWTGLNGYTF
NA,NA,TRBJ2-2,TRBV7-2,TGTGCCAGCAGCTTACCCCAGGGATGGGACACCGGGGAGCTGTTTTTT,CASSLPQGWDTGELFF
few,TRBD2,TRBJ2-2,TRBV24-1,TGTGCCACCAGTGATCCTCCGGGGACTACGAGACTGTCCGGGGAGCTGTTTTTT,CATSDPPGTTRLSGELFF
many,TRBD1,TRBJ2-5,TRBV11-2,TGTGCCAGCAGCGACCGGGACAGGGGGCAAGAGACCCAGTACTTC,CASSDRDRGQETQYF
NA,TRBD1,TRBJ1-6,TRBV25-1,TGTGCCAGCAGTGGGGGACCGGGACAGGGGGCAAATTCACCCCTCCACTTT,CASSGGPGQGANSPLHF
few,NA,TRBJ1-1,TRBV7-9,TGTGCCAGCAGCCCTACCGGGACCACGAACACTGAAGCTTTCTTT,CASSPTGTTNTEAFF
NA,NA,TRBJ2-1,TRBV19,TGTGCCAGTAGTATCAGGCGAGGGATCTTCAATGAGCAGTTCTTC,CASSIRRGIFNEQFF
few,NA,TRBJ1-1,TRBV5-1,TGCGCCAGCAGCTTCACGGGGGGGAGTGAAGCTTTCTTT,CASSFTGGSEAFF
NA,NA,TRBJ1-6,TRBV7-8,TGTGCCAGCAGCCCGAATAATTCACCCCTCCACTTT,CASSPNNSPLHF
NA,TRBD2,TRBJ2-3,TRBV29-1,TGCAGCGTTGATGGCCTAGCGGGGTCGAGGACCACAGATACGCAGTATTTT,CSVDGLAGSRTTDTQYF
once,NA,TRBJ2-7,TRBV19,TGTGCCAGTAGTATGCCAGCCTACGAGCAGTACTTC,CASSMPAYEQYF
NA,NA,TRBJ2-7,TRBV3-1,TGTGCCAGCAGCCAAGATTCGGGACCGAAAACCTACGAGCAGTACTTC,CASSQDSGPKTYEQYF
NA,NA,TRBJ2-7,TRBV7-2,TGTGCCAGCAGCTCCCTTGGGGAGCAGTACTTC,CASSSLGEQYF
few,NA,TRBJ1-1,TRBV5-1,TGCGCCAGCAGCTGGGATAAATGGGGCACTGAAGCTTTCTTT,CASSWDKWGTEAFF
NA,NA,TRBJ2-7,TRBV12-3/TRBV12-4,TGTGCCAGCAGTTTAACAGGGAACTACGAGCAGTACTTC,CASSLTGNYEQYF
few,NA,TRBJ2-1,TRBV9,TGTGCCAGCAGCGTAGGATCGGGACCCGCGGGACCCCCTCAGTTCTTC,CASSVGSGPAGPPQFF
NA,NA,TRBJ2-3,TRBV4-2,TGTGCCAGCAGCCAAGGGGCGGAGGCAGATACGCAGTATTTT,CASSQGAEADTQYF
NA,NA,TRBJ1-1,TRBV29-1,TGCAGCGTTGATCTAGGGGGAAGCACTGAAGCTTTCTTT,CSVDLGGSTEAFF
few,NA,TRBJ2-7,TRBV5-1,TGCGCCAGCAGCTTTCCAGGCTCCTACGAGCAGTACTTC,CASSFPGSYEQYF
NA,NA,TRBJ2-3,TRBV6-5,TGTGCCAGCGCCGGCGTGGGGCCCACCGATACGCAGTATTTT,CASAGVGPTDTQYF
many,NA,TRBJ2-2,TRBV24-1,TGTGCCACCAGTGACGGCAGGGACACCGGGGAGCTGTTTTTT,CATSDGRDTGELFF
NA,TRBD2,TRBJ2-3,TRBV3-1,TGTGCCAGCAGCCCCCCGGGGCTAGCGGGACCCCCAGATACGCAGTATTTT,CASSPPGLAGPPDTQYF
NA,TRBD1,TRBJ2-3,TRBV30,TGTGCCTGGAGTGGGGAGACAGGGAGAGATACGCAGTATTTT,CAWSGETGRDTQYF
NA,TRBD1,TRBJ2-3,TRBV30,TGTGCCTGGAGTGTGTCAGGGGGCTTTGGTACGCAGTATTTT,CAWSVSGGFGTQYF
few,TRBD2,TRBJ2-7,TRBV5-1,TGCGCCAGCAGCTTCGCGGGGGTGACCTACGAGCAGTACTTC,CASSFAGVTYEQYF
NA,TRBD2,TRBJ2-5,TRBV2,TGTGCCAGCAGTGTTCCAGCGGGGCCCCCTGAGACCCAGTACTTC,CASSVPAGPPETQYF
few,NA,TRBJ1-2,TRBV7-9,TGTGCCAGCAGCACAGACCGGGGTCGGGACTATGGCTACACCTTC,CASSTDRGRDYGYTF
few,TRBD2,TRBJ2-3,TRBV7-2,TGTGCCAGCAGCTATCTAGCGGGAGTGTGGGCAGATACGCAGTATTTT,CASSYLAGVWADTQYF
NA,NA,TRBJ2-7,TRBV4-1,TGCGCCAGCAGCCAAGTACTGCGGGGGCACTACGAGCAGTACTTC,CASSQVLRGHYEQYF
NA,NA,TRBJ2-7,TRBV29-1,TGCAGCGTTGTAGGCTTGGTCGGGGACCGATCCTACGAGCAGTACTTC,CSVVGLVGDRSYEQYF
few,NA,TRBJ1-4,TRBV5-1,TGCGCCAGCAGCCCCAAGTCTCAGAATAATGAAAAACTGTTTTTT,CASSPKSQNNEKLFF
NA,TRBD1,TRBJ2-4,TRBV6-6,TGTGCCAGCAGCCAACCGACAGGGGAAAACATTCAGTACTTC,CASSQPTGENIQYF
many,TRBD2,TRBJ2-3,TRBV9,TGTGCCAGCAGCGATGGAGCGGGGGGCGGGACAGATACGCAGTATTTT,CASSDGAGGGTDTQYF
few,NA,TRBJ1-2,TRBV3-1,TGTGCCAGCAGCCAAGATAGGCTCGGGACTATTGGCTACACCTTC,CASSQDRLGTIGYTF
NA,TRBD1,TRBJ2-7,TRBV25-1,TGTGCCAGCACAAACCAGGGGGCGCGGGAGCAGTACTTC,CASTNQGAREQYF
few,NA,TRBJ1-2,TRBV29-1,TGCAGCGTTGAAGTTGTAGGGGACTATGGCTACACCTTC,CSVEVVGDYGYTF
few,NA,TRBJ2-3,TRBV24-1,TGTGCCACCAGTGATCCGGGCGGATGGCAGTATTTT,CATSDPGGWQYF
few,TRBD1,TRBJ1-1,TRBV5-1,TGCGCCAGCAGCTTTCTACAGGGGGCAGACACTGAAGCTTTCTTT,CASSFLQGADTEAFF
NA,TRBD1,TRBJ2-7,TRBV15,TGTGCCACCAGCACCGAAGCGACAGGGTCCGCCTACGAGCAGTACTTC,CATSTEATGSAYEQYF
once,NA,TRBJ1-2,TRBV30,TGTGCCTGGAGTGATCCGGGGGGTCTTTACTATGGCTACACCTTC,CAWSDPGGLYYGYTF
NA,NA,TRBJ2-7,TRBV4-1,TGCGCCAGCAGCCAAGGTGCTGGCGAGCAGTACTTC,CASSQGAGEQYF
NA,NA,TRBJ2-5,TRBV7-2,TGTGCCAGCAGCTTCCTTATAGGGACGGGAGCAGGCGAGACCCAGTACTTC,CASSFLIGTGAGETQYF